This T cell receptor beta chain derives from a study of Ad26.COV2.S vaccination and SARS-CoV-2 variants. Turning to the study itself: Recipients of Ad26.COV2.S got it intramuscularly, once or twice 56 days apart.

Using immunoSEQ multiplex PCR, the repertoire was profiled, and TCRdb retains in-frame clones only, with some absent. The sample holds hundreds of thousands of clones, about 89% seen once. Trimming removed 6 bases from V and 4 bases from J; junction bases left unmatched: 10. Germline V gene sequence: CDR1 LNHDA, CDR2 SQIVND (reference sequence). This CDR3 spans 15 amino acids. Treatment: roughly 20 received Ad26.COV2.S at low or high dose, single or two shots; 5 received placebo; per-sample allocation not given. Each sample was drawn 63 days after the first injection (of vaccine or placebo). This TCR was recovered from a person aged 18 to 59 who received the Ad26.COV2.S COVID-19 vaccine or a placebo. V gene TRBV19 combines with J gene TRBJ2-5; the match to TRBD2 covers 8 bases. The source was peripheral blood, collected in a trial of Ad26.COV2.S vaccine versus placebo. The DNA of the CDR3 is TGTGCCAGTAGGTCCGGGGGGGCCTCTGGAGAGACCCAGTACTTC. This gives the protein CASRSGGASGETQYF.